These 23 T cell receptor beta chains originate from one sample sequenced in a study of blood T cell repertoires in COVID-19. Generated by immunoSEQ multiplex PCR, the TCRdb table keeps only in-frame clones and is missing some. Of roughly 220,000 clones listed, 80% to 90% are singletons. Sequencing was performed on peripheral blood. Receptors were obtained from a man aged 50 to 60 who had recovered from COVID-19.

By share, this clone ranks as medium-sized. The rearrangement uses TRBV27 and TRBJ1-5, with 10 bases matching TRBD1. Per the germline V gene, CDR1 is MNHEY and CDR2 is SMNVEV (reference sequence). After removal of 7 bases from V and 2 bases from J, the junction contained 5 bases not matched to a gene. The CDR3 is made up of 15 amino acids. This chain's CDR3 is CASKETGGGNQPQHF. CDR3 coding DNA: TGTGCCAGCAAAGAGACAGGGGGCGGCAATCAGCCCCAGCATTTT.

CDR3 region: CASSLEGGAGNTIYF. The CDR3 DNA reads TGTGCCAGCAGCTTAGAAGGGGGAGCTGGAAACACCATATATTTT. V usage is TRBV11-2 and J usage is TRBJ1-3; a possible D gene is TRBD1 (6 bases). Between the trimmed V and J ends, which lost 0 bases and 2 bases, there was a span of 8 bases. Germline lookup yields CDR1 SGHAT and CDR2 FQNNGV. The CDR3 loop spans 15 amino acids.

The rearrangement links TRBV6-5 to TRBJ1-5; TRBD1 matches 7 bases. This CDR3 has 14 residues. The V and J ends lost 5 bases and 7 bases, in that order; junction bases with no gene match: 8. Germline lookup yields CDR1 MNHEY and CDR2 SVGAGI. CDR3 nucleotides: TGTGCCAGCAGTACCCGACAGGGTGTGCAGCCCCAGCATTTT. This encodes CASSTRQGVQPQHF.

The chain carries TRBV28 and TRBJ2-7; D is perhaps TRBD1 (6 bases). Trimming removed 4 bases at V and 0 bases at J, with 16 bases between. Germline V gene sequence: CDR1 MDHEN, CDR2 SYDVKM. CDR3 size: 16 residues. This chain's CDR3 is CASSSFNRVRSYEQYF. The CDR3 DNA reads TGTGCCAGCAGTTCCTTCAACAGGGTCCGCTCCTACGAGCAGTACTTC.

The table lists this clone with a count of one. This chain uses TRBV28 with TRBJ1-1; TRBD1 agrees at 7 bases. Germline lookup yields CDR1 MDHEN and CDR2 SYDVKM. The CDR3 contains 16 residues. Trimming cost V 6 bases and J 3 bases; bases outside gene matches: 13. The CDR3 coding sequence is TGTGCCAGCAGGCCTGGGACAGCGGCTGGGGACACTGAAGCTTTCTTT. Amino acid sequence: CASRPGTAAGDTEAFF.

This chain connects TRBV10-3 to TRBJ2-7; D is undetermined. Per the germline V gene, CDR1 is ENHRY and CDR2 is SYGVKD. There are 18 residues in the CDR3. Trimming shortened V by 2 bases and J by 2 bases, and 22 bases separated the two germline ends. CDR3 sequence: CAISENPYDTSPTYEQYF. Here the CDR3 DNA reads TGTGCCATCAGTGAGAACCCCTACGACACCTCCCCTACCTACGAGCAGTACTTC.

This chain uses TRBV27 with TRBJ2-2; 11 positions agree with TRBD2. This CDR3 contains 17 residues. Germline CDR1 reads MNHEY; CDR2 reads SMNVEV (reference sequence). With V trimmed by 8 bases and J by 5 bases, 13 bases remained unmatched. Here the CDR3 reads CASYTATSGIRTGELFF. CDR3 nucleotide sequence: TGTGCCAGCTATACAGCGACTAGCGGGATTAGAACCGGGGAGCTGTTTTTT.

This chain uses TRBV2 with TRBJ1-3; TRBD1 matches at 10 bases. V was clipped by 6 bases and J by 8 bases; unmatched bases: 10. The CDR3 runs to 15 residues. Germline loops: CDR1 SNHLY, CDR2 FYNNEI. CDR3 sequence: CASRERQGASDTIYF. CDR3 coding DNA: TGTGCCAGCAGGGAGAGACAGGGGGCGAGTGACACCATATATTTT. The variable domain in full, with the rest retrieved from reference TRBV2 and TRBJ1-3, is EPEVTQTPSHQVTQMGQEVILRCVPISNHLYFYWYRQILGQKVEFLVSFYNNEISEKSEIFDDQFSVERPDGSNFTLKIRSTKLEDSAMYFCASRERQGASDTIYFGEGSWLTVV.

CDR3 amino acids: CASNRQGDSSGNTIYF. CDR3 in DNA: TGTGCCAGTAACCGACAGGGCGACAGCTCTGGAAACACCATATATTTT. The chain has TRBV19 and TRBJ1-3; 7 bases align to TRBD1. After removal of 7 bases from V and 0 bases from J, the junction contained 9 bases not matched to a gene. This CDR3 region has 16 residues. Germline V gene data show CDR1 as LNHDA and CDR2 as SQIVND (reference sequence). Drawing the rest from reference TRBV19 and TRBJ1-3, the complete variable domain is DGGITQSPKYLFRKEGQNVTLSCEQNLNHDAMYWYRQDPGQGLRLIYYSQIVNDFQKGDIAEGYSVSREKKESFPLTVTSAQKNPTAFYLCASNRQGDSSGNTIYFGEGSWLTVV.

The rearrangement links TRBV27 to TRBJ2-2; D perhaps matches TRBD2 (6 bases). The V gene's germline CDR1 is MNHEY and CDR2 SMNVEV (reference sequence). The CDR3 runs to 15 residues. V lost 5 bases, J lost 3 bases, and 13 bases lay in between. The CDR3 sequence: CASSKRDSYTGELFF. Here the CDR3 DNA reads TGTGCCAGCAGTAAACGGGACTCATACACCGGGGAGCTGTTTTTT.

The V and J genes are TRBV9 and TRBJ1-5; TRBD1 matches 9 bases. CDR1 is SGDLS and CDR2 is YYNGEE in the germline V gene. This CDR3 spans 15 amino acids. V was pared by 3 bases and J by 4 bases, with 5 bases of the junction left unmatched. The CDR3 loop is CASSATGGVNQPQHF. The DNA for the CDR3 is TGTGCCAGCAGCGCCACAGGGGGCGTAAATCAGCCCCAGCATTTT.

The chain couples TRBV30 to TRBJ1-4; weak D call: TRBD1 (6 bases). Trimming cost V 3 bases and J 7 bases, with 15 bases left between them. Germline CDR1 is GTSNPN and CDR2 is SVGIG (reference sequence). CDR3 length equals 14 residues. CDR3 sequence (DNA): TGTGCCTGGAGCCCCCAGGGGTGGGGTGAAAAACTGTTTTTT. Protein sequence: CAWSPQGWGEKLFF.

The chain joins TRBV19 to TRBJ2-1, with D unclear. CDR1 LNHDA and CDR2 SQIVND come from the germline V gene (reference sequence). Trimming stripped 3 bases from V and 7 bases from J, with 10 bases between. The CDR3 has 13 amino acids. The DNA for the CDR3 is TGTGCCAGTAGTATGGCAGCGATTAATGAGCAGTTCTTC. Protein product: CASSMAAINEQFF.

The V gene is TRBV18, the J gene TRBJ1-5; D possibly corresponds to TRBD1 (5 bases). CDR3 length equals 16 residues. V lost 5 bases and J lost 4, with 18 bases in between. Germline assignment: CDR1 KGHSH and CDR2 LQKENI. CDR3 in amino acids: CASSGWQGGKNQPQHF. The CDR3 DNA reads as TGTGCCAGCTCAGGCTGGCAGGGTGGAAAAAATCAGCCCCAGCATTTT.

This chain links TRBV7-9 with TRBJ2-1, with TRBD2 matching 12 bases. This CDR3 is 16 amino acids long. Germline-derived CDR1 and CDR2 are SEHNR and FQNEAQ (reference sequence). J lost 8 bases, V lost 1 base, and 6 bases had no gene match. The CDR3 bases are TGTGCCAGCAGCTTAGTACCTAGCGGGAGGGGCGATGAGCAGTTCTTC. It codes for CASSLVPSGRGDEQFF.

This chain joins TRBV5-1 and TRBJ2-3; 8 bases line up with TRBD2. CDR3 length: 15 amino acids. J was trimmed by 1 base and V by 1 base; bases with no gene match: 2. Per germline, CDR1 SGHRS and CDR2 YFSETQ. DNA of the CDR3: TGCGCCAGCAGCTTGCCGGGAGGGGGCACAGATACGCAGTATTTT. Translating it yields CASSLPGGGTDTQYF.

The chain combines TRBV7-2 with TRBJ2-7, with D possibly matching TRBD1 (6 bases). The CDR3 contains 17 residues. Looked up from germline, CDR1 is SGHTA and CDR2 is FQGNSA. V was trimmed by 4 bases and J by 1 base, leaving 20 bases between them. This CDR3 reads CASSSEDSGLSSYEQYF. CDR3 nucleotide sequence: TGTGCCAGCAGCTCCGAGGACAGCGGACTGAGTTCCTACGAGCAGTACTTC.

V usage is TRBV28 and J usage is TRBJ2-7; D perhaps matches TRBD1 (6 bases). This CDR3 comprises 12 residues. V was clipped by 5 bases and J by 6 bases, with 11 bases between them. The germline V gene has CDR1 MDHEN and CDR2 SYDVKM. CDR3 residues: CASSDRLGEQYF. In DNA, the CDR3 is TGTGCCAGCAGTGACAGGTTGGGCGAGCAGTACTTC.

The V call is TRBV5-6, the J call TRBJ2-1; D remains ambiguous. Germline V gene lookup returns CDR1 SGHDT and CDR2 YYEEEE. CDR3 length equals 13 residues. V was clipped by 4 bases and J by 5 bases, with 10 bases between them. The chain's CDR3 is CASSPKPHNEQFF. The CDR3 region has the DNA TGTGCCAGCAGCCCCAAGCCCCACAATGAGCAGTTCTTC.

The chain recombines TRBV11-2 with TRBJ2-3, with D tentatively TRBD1 (5 bases). This CDR3 comprises 15 residues. Trimming cost V 1 base and J 1 base, with 9 bases left between them. Germline loops: CDR1 SGHAT, CDR2 FQNNGV. CDR3: CASSLVLTGTDTQYF. Written as DNA, the CDR3 is TGTGCCAGCAGCTTAGTGTTGACAGGCACAGATACGCAGTATTTT.

The rearrangement links TRBV10-3 to TRBJ2-3, with 11 positions matching TRBD2. J was trimmed by 8 bases and V by 11 bases; bases with no gene match: 9. The CDR3 contains 13 residues. CDR1 is ENHRY and CDR2 is SYGVKD in the germline V gene. CDR3 sequence (DNA): TGTGCCGCTCAACTAGCGGGAGAAGGTACGCAGTATTTT. Translation gives CAAQLAGEGTQYF.

The chain combines TRBV25-1 with TRBJ1-2, with 9 bases that match TRBD1. The length of the CDR3 is 15 residues. Trimming took 4 bases from V and 3 from J; bases not matched to a gene: 6. Germline V gives CDR1 MGHDK, CDR2 SYGVNS. In DNA, the CDR3 is TGTGCCAGCAGTGTCTACAGGGGGCTGTACTATGGCTACACCTTC. Amino acid sequence: CASSVYRGLYYGYTF.

The chain couples TRBV27 to TRBJ2-1; D unclear. CDR3 length: 13 amino acids. V was trimmed by 5 bases and J by 8 bases, leaving 13 bases between them. CDR1 is MNHEY, CDR2 SMNVEV, per germline (reference sequence). CDR3 region: CASSTHTMHEQFF. CDR3 coding DNA: TGTGCCAGCAGTACCCACACGATGCATGAGCAGTTCTTC.